This T cell receptor beta chain was captured in a study of OX40 agonist ivuxolimab in advanced cancers. Whole-study context: Patients were 82.7% male with ages roughly 20 to 85, mean about 60. Allowance was made for prior anti-PD-1, anti-PD-L1 or anti-CTLA-4 therapy, and 40% to 45% had some.

TCRdb keeps only in-frame clones here, not all; method: immunoSEQ multiplex PCR. The sample has about 79,000 clones; 80% to 95% are singletons. CDR1 is SGHVS, CDR2 FNYEAQ, per germline. J was trimmed by 3 bases and V by 5 bases; bases with no gene match: 1. This CDR3 has 14 amino acids. Points from the study as a whole: CD4+ and CD8+ T cells in blood underwent clonal expansion by week 6 at 0.1 to 3.0 mg/kg.

A note on this clone: The antigen remains unidentified.

The sequence was obtained from an adult with an advanced solid tumor such as melanoma, head and neck, liver or kidney cancer. The input for sequencing was CD4+ or CD8+ T cells sorted from blood, taken in a trial of the OX40 agonist ivuxolimab. The V call is TRBV7-6, the J call TRBJ2-1, with 10 bases aligning to TRBD1. The CDR3 DNA reads as TGTGCCAGCAGCGGGACAGGGGTCTACAATGAGCAGTTCTTC. Translating it yields CASSGTGVYNEQFF. Full variable domain (rest looked up from reference TRBV7-6 and TRBJ2-1): GAGVSQSPRYKVTKRGQDVALRCDPISGHVSLYWYRQALGQGPEFLTYFNYEAQQDKSGLPNDRFSAERPEGSISTLTIQRTEQRDSAMYRCASSGTGVYNEQFFGPGTRLTVL.